This entry describes one T cell receptor (beta chain). What it recognizes is unknown. UMIs incorporating a 6-nucleotide sample barcode were appended by means of template switching. Reanalyzing the 5' RACE reads, TCRdb keeps one entry per CDR3 protein, without DNA. This listing includes about 300,000 distinct CDR3 sequences. The data are from a study of monozygotic twins with inflammatory bowel disease. Whole-study results and caveats: Sharing of clonotypes with others was lower in IBD patients than in healthy twins, and this was especially so with disease activity.

The sequence came from a human donor with ulcerative colitis or Crohn's disease, or a healthy co-twin of an affected twin (not recorded which). The sample was blood.

The CDR3 reads CASNTRVETNEQFF. This sequence joins TRBV19 and TRBJ2-1. In germline, CDR1 is LNHDA, CDR2 SQIVND (reference sequence). The CDR3 consists of 14 residues. The complete variable domain, with remaining parts taken from reference TRBV19 and TRBJ2-1, reads DGGITQSPKYLFRKEGQNVTLSCEQNLNHDAMYWYRQDPGQGLRLIYYSQIVNDFQKGDIAEGYSVSREKKESFPLTVTSAQKNPTAFYLCASNTRVETNEQFFGPGTRLTVL.